This passage covers 9 T cell receptor beta chains from one sample sequenced in a study of blood T cell repertoires in COVID-19. Clones were sequenced by immunoSEQ multiplex PCR, and TCRdb holds only the in-frame ones, with some missing. Here the sample spans more than 65,000 clones, around 84% being singletons. Sequencing used peripheral blood. The receptor source for this set is a human donor in a cohort sampled during active COVID-19.

The chain has TRBV19 and TRBJ2-1; 15 bases line up with TRBD2. Germline assignment: CDR1 LNHDA and CDR2 SQIVND (reference sequence). This CDR3 is built from 15 residues. Germline trimming cut 6 bases from V and 8 bases from J; bases unmatched to any gene: 5. CDR3 region: CASRPGLAGGYEQFF. In nucleotides, the CDR3 is TGTGCCAGTAGGCCGGGACTAGCGGGAGGTTATGAGCAGTTCTTC.

The chain has TRBV12-3 or TRBV12-4 and TRBJ1-2; D is possibly TRBD1 (6 bases). This CDR3 has 12 amino acids. V was pared by 5 bases and J by 4 bases, with 8 bases between. This chain's CDR3 is CASSDRFYGYTF. The CDR3, as DNA: TGTGCCAGCAGTGACAGGTTCTATGGCTACACCTTC.

V gene TRBV5-1 combines with J gene TRBJ1-1; D is ambiguous. Germline V gives CDR1 SGHRS, CDR2 YFSETQ. CDR3 size: 16 residues. The V and J ends lost 0 bases and 1 base respectively, with 13 bases between them. In nucleotides, the CDR3 is TGCGCCAGCAGCTTGGTGGTGGGCACAGAGAACACTGAAGCTTTCTTT. It specifies CASSLVVGTENTEAFF.

V usage is TRBV5-1 and J usage is TRBJ2-7; 8 bases are shared with TRBD2. V trimming: 5 bases; J trimming: 6 bases; junction bases outside the gene matches: 10. The germline gives CDR1 SGHRS, CDR2 YFSETQ. This CDR3 spans 14 amino acids. The CDR3 here is CASRPEAGVPEQYF. The CDR3 region has the DNA TGCGCCAGCAGGCCCGAAGCGGGAGTCCCCGAGCAGTACTTC.

The rearrangement uses TRBV27 and TRBJ2-7; D is undetermined. Trimming took 2 bases from V and 0 from J, leaving 8 bases between them. This CDR3 has 14 residues. CDR1 is MNHEY and CDR2 is SMNVEV in the germline V gene (reference sequence). The CDR3 bases are TGTGCCAGCAGTTTAAGCTTGAGCTCCTACGAGCAGTACTTC. This encodes CASSLSLSSYEQYF.

The genes are TRBV5-1 and TRBJ2-3, with 10 bases matching TRBD2. V gave up 0 bases and J gave up 5 bases; unmatched junction bases: 9. Germline-derived CDR1 and CDR2 are SGHRS and YFSETQ. The CDR3 consists of 17 residues. DNA of the CDR3: TGCGCCAGCAGCTTGGTCTTGGTAGCGGGAGGTATAGATACGCAGTATTTT. Protein sequence: CASSLVLVAGGIDTQYF.

The chain joins TRBV5-6 to TRBJ2-2; 8 bases fit TRBD1. There are 14 residues in the CDR3. V gave up 3 bases and J gave up 8 bases; unmatched junction bases: 6. Germline CDR1 is SGHDT and CDR2 is YYEEEE. In DNA, the CDR3 is TGTGCCAGCAGCTCAGGGGGCGCCCCAGGGGAGCTGTTTTTT. The encoded protein is CASSSGGAPGELFF. Combining the CDR3 with reference TRBV5-6 and TRBJ2-2 gives the whole variable domain DAGVTQSPTHLIKTRGQQVTLRCSPKSGHDTVSWYQQALGQGPQFIFQYYEEEERQRGNFPDRFSGHQFPNYSSELNVNALLLGDSALYLCASSSGGAPGELFFGEGSRLTVL.

The chain couples TRBV3-1 (or the pseudogene TRBV3-2) to TRBJ2-7; 8 nucleotides align to TRBD1. The CDR3 extends over 16 amino acids. Trimming removed 4 bases from V and 2 bases from J; junction bases left unmatched: 10. Germline V gives CDR1 LGHDT, CDR2 YNNKEL (reference sequence). The CDR3 reads CASSPRRPGQAYEQYF. CDR3 bases: TGTGCCAGCAGCCCGCGCCGCCCGGGACAGGCCTACGAGCAGTACTTC.

This rearrangement joins TRBV6-2 or TRBV6-3 to TRBJ1-5; D is perhaps TRBD1 (6 bases). Germline V gene lookup returns CDR1 MNHEY and CDR2 SVGEGT. V lost 6 bases and J lost 7, with 16 bases in between. This CDR3 comprises 14 residues. The CDR3 region is CASSTGDIRQPQHF. In nucleotides, the CDR3 is TGTGCCAGCAGCACCGGGGACATTAGACAGCCCCAGCATTTT.